This T cell receptor beta chain was recovered during a study of T cells in Graves' hyperthyroidism and ophthalmopathy. Authors of the study amplified TCR beta CDR3 regions from RNA transcripts. TCR CDR3 underwent first-round RT-PCR with the HTBI primer set. Via MiXCR, TCRdb re-called the multiplex PCR reads, giving one row per CDR3 protein. This sample has 150,000 to 200,000 distinct CDR3 sequences; 8% to 9.5% occur once, and the top ten carry approximately 24%. Patients with uncontrolled infections, other autoimmune diseases, pregnancy or lactation were excluded. Clinical symptoms, serum thyroxine and TRAb, thyroid ultrasound and orbital computed tomography were used for the diagnoses. At first hyperthyroidism diagnosis, before any ophthalmopathy symptoms, the blood sample was collected. Ten or more counts support this clonotype. CDR3 length: 15 amino acids. The ends were cut back, 5 bases at V and 0 bases at J, with 13 bases in the middle. The germline V gene encodes CDR1 SGHTA and CDR2 FQGTGA.

The chain couples TRBV7-3 to TRBJ1-2; no firm D call. This TCR came from a young woman with Graves' hyperthyroidism that later progressed to Graves' ophthalmopathy. Sequencing was carried out using blood. Written as DNA, the CDR3 is TGTGCCAGCAGCACCTGGACTACTCCTAACTATGGCTACACCTTC. Protein sequence: CASSTWTTPNYGYTF.